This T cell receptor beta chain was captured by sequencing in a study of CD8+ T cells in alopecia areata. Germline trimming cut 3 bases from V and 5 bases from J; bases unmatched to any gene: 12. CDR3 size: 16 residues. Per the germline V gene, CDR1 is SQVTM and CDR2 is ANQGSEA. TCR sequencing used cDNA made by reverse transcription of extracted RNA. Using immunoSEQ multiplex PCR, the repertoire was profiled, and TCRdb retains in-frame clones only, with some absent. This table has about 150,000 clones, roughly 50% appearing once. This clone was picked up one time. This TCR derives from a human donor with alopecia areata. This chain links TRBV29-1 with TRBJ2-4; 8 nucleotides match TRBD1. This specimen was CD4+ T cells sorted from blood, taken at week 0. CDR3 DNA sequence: TGCAGCGTTGAGATGTGGATGGCAGGGGGCGAAAACATTCAGTACTTC. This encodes CSVEMWMAGGENIQYF.